The sequence of this T cell receptor (beta chain) was determined in a study of cytomegalovirus exposure and HLA in healthy donors. A remark on this clone: Its antigen remains unknown.

Healthy donors of bone marrow made up the group. Findings of the study overall: Cytomegalovirus-associated TCR beta chains were listed, numbering over 150.

Trimming removed 8 bases from V and 1 base from J, with 12 bases in between. Germline CDR1 MGHRA, CDR2 YSYEKL. This CDR3 has 14 amino acids. A multiplex PCR was run with 60 Vbeta primers and 13 Jbeta primers. Authors' methods: There were about 80 million unique TCR beta chains by a later count, and approximately 11 million of them were shared. The repertoire was sequenced with immunoSEQ multiplex PCR; TCRdb's copy has only in-frame clones and lacks some. V, J and clone size were drawn from that table, and D and trimming were deduced from the DNA. The data hold hundreds of thousands of clones, with 76% observed a single time.

The chain recombines TRBV4-1 with TRBJ2-4, with D perhaps TRBD2 (5 bases). Sequencing used PBMCs. The clonotype was recovered from a man between 18 and 29 years old in good health and CMV-seronegative. CDR3 bases: TGCGCCAGCCGCGAGGGTCGGGCCAAAAACATTCAGTACTTC. It encodes CASREGRAKNIQYF.